This T cell receptor (beta chain) was sequenced for a study of blood T cell repertoires in COVID-19. Sequencing used immunoSEQ multiplex PCR; TCRdb keeps in-frame clones, though not all of them. Of approximately 300,000 clones listed, more than 75% are singletons. This CDR3 spans 16 amino acids. The V gene's germline CDR1 is SGHVS and CDR2 FNYEAQ. The V end was cut by 0 bases, the J end by 1 base, with 10 bases between. The rearrangement uses TRBV7-6 and TRBJ2-1; D uncertain. This clonotype was sampled from a woman aged 18-30 years who had recovered from COVID-19. Sequencing input: PBMCs or T cells enriched from blood (not recorded which). CDR3 in amino acids: CASSLALSRSYNEQFF. CDR3 in DNA: TGTGCCAGCAGCTTAGCGCTGAGCCGGTCCTACAATGAGCAGTTCTTC. Supplemented by reference TRBV7-6 and TRBJ2-1, the full variable domain reads GAGVSQSPRYKVTKRGQDVALRCDPISGHVSLYWYRQALGQGPEFLTYFNYEAQQDKSGLPNDRFSAERPEGSISTLTIQRTEQRDSAMYRCASSLALSRSYNEQFFGPGTRLTVL.